The T cell receptor (beta chain) described here comes from a study of blood T cell repertoires in COVID-19. Measured with immunoSEQ multiplex PCR; TCRdb has only the in-frame clones, and not every one. The sample has just over 90,000 clones; approximately 80% are singletons. This clone was seen more than once but under ten times. In germline, CDR1 is SEHNR, CDR2 FQNEAQ (reference sequence). Between the trimmed V and J ends, which lost 5 bases and 8 bases, there was a span of 19 bases. The CDR3 is 16 amino acids. The TCR comes from a human donor in a cohort sampled during active COVID-19. The sequenced sample consisted of peripheral blood. The V and J genes are TRBV7-9 and TRBJ1-6; D perhaps matches TRBD1 (6 bases). CDR3 DNA sequence: TGTGCCAGCAGCGTCGGGCAGGGGTACTTAGATTCACCCCTCCACTTT. Amino acid sequence: CASSVGQGYLDSPLHF.